The 6 T cell receptor beta chains below were found in one sample sequenced in a study of blood T cell repertoires in COVID-19. The table came from immunoSEQ multiplex PCR; TCRdb's copy has only in-frame clones and leaves some out. Here the sample spans roughly 140,000 clones, 85% being singletons. Source material: PBMCs or T cells enriched from blood (not recorded which). The receptors originated from a woman aged 35 to 49 who had recovered from COVID-19.

The chain has TRBV5-1 and TRBJ2-7; 7 bases agree with TRBD2. The CDR3 sequence is 14 residues long. Germline V gene data show CDR1 as SGHRS and CDR2 as YFSETQ. Unmatched junction bases numbered 14, after V lost 7 bases and J lost 7 bases. CDR3 amino acids: CASRSTSSPGEQYF. The CDR3 DNA follows: TGCGCCAGCCGATCGACTAGCTCTCCGGGGGAGCAGTACTTC.

The rearrangement joins TRBV5-1 to TRBJ2-5; 8 bases are shared with TRBD1. With 4 bases clipped from V and 5 bases from J, the junction kept 7 bases outside the gene matches. Per the germline V gene, CDR1 is SGHRS and CDR2 is YFSETQ. The CDR3 spans 14 residues. The CDR3 nucleotides are TGCGCCAGCAGCCCCACAGGGGGGAGGGAGACCCAGTACTTC. Encoded protein: CASSPTGGRETQYF. Combining the CDR3 with reference TRBV5-1 and TRBJ2-5 gives the whole variable domain KAGVTQTPRYLIKTRGQQVTLSCSPISGHRSVSWYQQTPGQGLQFLFEYFSETQRNKGNFPGRFSGRQFSNSRSEMNVSTLELGDSALYLCASSPTGGRETQYFGPGTRLLVL.

The chain employs TRBV4-1 and TRBJ1-1; the D is unclear. V was shortened by 1 base and J by 0 bases, with 9 bases between the two germline ends. Germline CDR1 reads MGHRA; CDR2 reads YSYEKL. The CDR3 length is 15 residues. In DNA form, the CDR3 reads TGCGCCAGCAGCCAAGTGCGTGGGCTGAACACTGAAGCTTTCTTT. It translates to CASSQVRGLNTEAFF.

The genes are TRBV29-1 and TRBJ1-1; no reliable D call. The V and J ends lost 6 bases and 1 base respectively, with 9 bases between them. The germline V gene encodes CDR1 SQVTM and CDR2 ANQGSEA. The length of the CDR3 is 12 residues. The CDR3 nucleotides are TGCAGCGTCGGGATTTCGAACACTGAAGCTTTCTTT. Encoded protein: CSVGISNTEAFF.

This sequence joins TRBV4-2 and TRBJ2-3, with a tentative D call TRBD1 (6 bases). Germline V gene data show CDR1 as LGHNA and CDR2 as YNFKEQ. Trimming removed 3 bases from V and 0 bases from J, with 19 bases in between. CDR3 length equals 18 residues. The CDR3 region is CASSQGPMGRGSTDTQYF. The CDR3 DNA sequence: TGTGCCAGCAGCCAGGGACCTATGGGCAGGGGAAGCACAGATACGCAGTATTTT.

The chain links TRBV7-9 to TRBJ2-3, with 9 bases matching TRBD1. Per germline, CDR1 SEHNR and CDR2 FQNEAQ (reference sequence). With V trimmed by 3 bases and J by 6 bases, 4 bases remained unmatched. The CDR3 is 14 residues long. Written as DNA, the CDR3 is TGTGCCAGCAGCTTGGGACAGGGTGGGGATACGCAGTATTTT. This codes for CASSLGQGGDTQYF. The entire variable domain, with the rest obtained from reference TRBV7-9 and TRBJ2-3, is as follows: DTGVSQNPRHKITKRGQNVTFRCDPISEHNRLYWYRQTLGQGPEFLTYFQNEAQLEKSRLLSDRFSAERPKGSFSTLEIQRTEQGDSAMYLCASSLGQGGDTQYFGPGTRLTVL.